The present T cell receptor (beta chain) was sequenced within a study of T cell responses to AZD1222 COVID-19 vaccine. Method: immunoSEQ multiplex PCR; TCRdb's copy keeps in-frame clones and lacks some. The data hold roughly 70,000 clones, with around nine tenths observed a single time. Note on this clone: The antigen is unknown.

Findings and limits, study-wide: Seropositive AZD1222 recipients at baseline numbered only five or six. The reported proportion of spike-specific TCRs targeting unmutated variant regions was nearly half. It was only after the peak T cell response that any repertoires were sampled. Clonal diversity was possibly underestimated, and white British individuals and females predominated among donors.

This sample comprised peripheral blood, obtained 28 days after the second dose of the MenACWY control vaccine. This clonotype was sampled from an adult who received the MenACWY meningococcal vaccine as a control.

CDR3 sequence: CASSVEAEQFF. CDR3 bases: TGTGCCAGCAGCGTAGAGGCAGAGCAGTTCTTC. The chain combines TRBV9 with TRBJ2-1; D not certain. Per the germline V gene, CDR1 is SGDLS and CDR2 is YYNGEE. Deletions cut 0 bases from V and 10 bases from J, with 5 bases between. The CDR3 totals 11 residues.